This entry lists 12 T cell receptor beta chains sequenced from one sample in a study of CD8+CD57+ T cells in acquired aplastic anemia. TCR beta VDJ and CDR3 profiling used genomic DNA as template. Each CDR3 protein gets one entry after TCRdb re-called the reads with MiXCR. Among approximately 160,000 distinct CDR3 sequences listed, about 48% were seen once. The material sequenced was sorted CD4+, CD8+, or CD8+CD57+ T cells (not recorded which) from PBMCs. These TCRs come from a human donor in good health.

Details on this clonotype: A much larger clonotype is one base distant, so this may be a read error. The chain carries TRBV11-2 and TRBJ2-3; no definite D call. The J call may be in error: the DNA end matches TRBJ1-5 better. Germline V lookup: CDR1 SGHAT, CDR2 FQNNGV. The CDR3 is 15 amino acids. CDR3 region: CASSLWAGGSDTQHF. The CDR3 nucleotides read TGTGCCAGCAGCTTATGGGCGGGAGGGTCAGATACGCAGCATTTT.

This clonotype came up a few times. CDR3 bases: TGTGCCAGCAGCCTCCGGGCGTGGGAGCAGTACTTC. The encoded protein is CASSLRAWEQYF. The chain combines TRBV7-2 with TRBJ2-7; no definite D call. V was cut by 5 bases and J by 7 bases, with 12 bases left in between. The CDR3 totals 12 residues. Germline CDR1 and CDR2: SGHTA and FQGNSA.

This clonotype was found many times. The chain joins TRBV6-1 to TRBJ1-6, with D perhaps matching TRBD1 (5 bases). The CDR3 is 14 amino acids. V lost 6 bases and J lost 9, with 15 bases in between. The germline V gene has CDR1 MNHNS and CDR2 SASEGT. This CDR3 is CASRLDPRGSPLHF. The CDR3 DNA follows: TGTGCCAGCAGACTGGACCCAAGGGGTTCACCCCTCCACTTT.

This chain links TRBV24-1 with TRBJ2-3; possibly TRBD1 or TRBD2 for D (5 bases each). The CDR3 totals 15 residues. CDR1 is KGHDR, CDR2 SFDVKD, per germline. Deletions cut 4 bases from V and 0 bases from J, with 10 bases between. CDR3 coding DNA: TGTGCCACCAGTGACTACCGGGACAGCACAGATACGCAGTATTTT. Amino acids: CATSDYRDSTDTQYF.

The chain recombines TRBV10-1 with TRBJ1-1; D uncertain. Trimming removed 7 bases from V and 6 bases from J, with 18 bases in between. CDR1 is WNHNN, CDR2 SYGVQD, per germline (reference sequence). This CDR3 is 14 amino acids long. The CDR3 spells CASKTGLGSAEAFF. The CDR3 nucleotides read TGCGCCAGCAAAACGGGCCTTGGTTCGGCTGAAGCTTTCTTT.

Ten or more counts support this clonotype. The genes are TRBV4-2 and TRBJ1-6; 7 bases are a match to TRBD1. Germline CDR1 is LGHNA and CDR2 is YNFKEQ. With 0 bases clipped from V and 8 bases from J, the junction kept 7 bases outside the gene matches. The CDR3 is 16 residues long. In nucleotides, the CDR3 is TGTGCCAGCAGCCAAGAATTTGGGACAGCCTATTCACCCCTCCACTTT. Residues: CASSQEFGTAYSPLHF.

This clonotype was counted many times. J is TRBJ1-6 and V is TRBV30; no clear D gene. Germline-derived CDR1 and CDR2 are GTSNPN and SVGIG (reference sequence). The CDR3 has 16 amino acids. V lost 2 bases and J lost 0, with 11 bases in between. CDR3: CAWSSGRSSYNSPLHF. DNA for the CDR3: TGTGCCTGGAGTAGCGGCAGGAGCTCCTATAATTCACCCCTCCACTTT.

The chain has TRBV5-6 and TRBJ2-5, with a possible D match to TRBD2 (5 bases). This CDR3 spans 15 amino acids. Looked up from germline, CDR1 is SGHDT and CDR2 is YYEEEE. Trimming removed 0 bases from V and 5 bases from J, with 14 bases in between. CDR3: CASSLERLAVETQYF. The DNA for the CDR3 is TGTGCCAGCAGCTTGGAGCGGCTAGCAGTGGAGACCCAGTACTTC.

The chain combines TRBV2 with TRBJ1-4; D unclear. Germline lookup yields CDR1 SNHLY and CDR2 FYNNEI. V was clipped by 7 bases and J by 7 bases, with 16 bases between them. CDR3 size: 14 residues. The CDR3 DNA reads as TGTGCCAGCACGCCCCTCGGGGAGGGTGAAAAACTGTTTTTT. This translates into CASTPLGEGEKLFF.

On this clonotype itself: The junction does not match germline at one end; this may be a read error. The chain joins TRBV10-3 to TRBJ2-4; D call uncertain. This CDR3 comprises 9 residues. Germline CDR1 ENHRY, CDR2 SYGVKD. CDR3 residues: CAISESFGF. The CDR3 nucleotides read TGTGCCATCAGTGAGTCGTTCGGGTTC.

The genes are TRBV7-6 and TRBJ2-5; perhaps D is TRBD1 or TRBD2 (5 bases each). With 3 bases removed from V and 11 bases from J, the gap between germline ends came to 13 bases. The CDR3 loop spans 12 amino acids. The germline gives CDR1 SGHVS, CDR2 FNYEAQ. In DNA, the CDR3 is TGTGCCAGCAGCTTGCAGGGAGTTGAGCAGTACTTC. Amino acids: CASSLQGVEQYF.

In regard to this clonotype: This may be a read error, as it is one base from a much larger clone. The V gene is TRBV5-1, the J gene TRBJ2-6; a weak D match, TRBD2 (5 bases). This CDR3 is 14 amino acids long. V was pared by 6 bases and J by 8 bases, with 15 bases between. CDR1 is SGHRS and CDR2 is YFSETQ in the germline V gene. The CDR3 DNA is TGCGCCAGCAACACGGAGCCCGGGACCAACGTCCTGACTTTC. Amino acids: CASNTEPGTNVLTF. Combining the CDR3 with reference TRBV5-1 and TRBJ2-6 gives the whole variable domain KAGVTQTPRYLIKTRGQQVTLSCSPISGHRSVSWYQQTPGQGLQFLFEYFSETQRNKGNFPGRFSGRQFSNSRSEMNVSTLELGDSALYLCASNTEPGTNVLTFGAGSRLTVL.